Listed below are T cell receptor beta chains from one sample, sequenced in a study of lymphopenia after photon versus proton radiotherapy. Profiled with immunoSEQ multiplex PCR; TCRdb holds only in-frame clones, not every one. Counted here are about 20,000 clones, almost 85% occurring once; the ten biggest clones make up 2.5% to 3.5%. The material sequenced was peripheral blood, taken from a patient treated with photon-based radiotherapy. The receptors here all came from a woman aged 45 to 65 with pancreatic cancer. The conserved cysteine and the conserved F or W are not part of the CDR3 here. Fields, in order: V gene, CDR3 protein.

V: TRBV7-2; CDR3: ASLETGGSGKDTQY
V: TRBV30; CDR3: AWMLRVTGEQY
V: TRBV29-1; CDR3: SVVTGNQPQH
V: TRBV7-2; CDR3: ASQVSGSAYEQY
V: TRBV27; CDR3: ASSLDRDRYGYT
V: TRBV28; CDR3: ASSFRGSSYEQY
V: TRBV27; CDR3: ASSLKRSGSRELF
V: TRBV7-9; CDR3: ASSSGPIAGGVDEQF
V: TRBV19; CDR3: ASSWRASGDTGELF
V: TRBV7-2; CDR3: ASSRVGGMNEKLF
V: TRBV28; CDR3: ASRHRAGQPQH
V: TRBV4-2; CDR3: ASSLENTGELF
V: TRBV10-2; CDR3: ASSVGLAGNEQF
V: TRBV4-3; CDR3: ASSPSGLAGEGNEQF
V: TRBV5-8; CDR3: ASSFSGSEGYNEQF
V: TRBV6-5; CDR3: ASSPLRTDTQY
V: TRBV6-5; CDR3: ASSYGAGGYEQY
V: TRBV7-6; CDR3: ASSPGTGGFYEQY
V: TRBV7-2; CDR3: ASSFMGGTITDTQY
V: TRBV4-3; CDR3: ASSQDRGGTPRGYEQY
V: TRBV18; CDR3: VSSPERIEAF
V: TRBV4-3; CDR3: ASSQDVLGRVDQPQH
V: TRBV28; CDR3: ASSPIAAYEQY
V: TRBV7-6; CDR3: ASSYTGNTEAF